This paragraph reports one TCR beta chain. These data originate in a study of technical replicates of blood from a handful of donors. CDR1 SNHLY and CDR2 FYNNEI come from the germline V gene. J gave up 9 bases and V 7 bases, and 20 bases lay outside the gene matches. The CDR3 sequence is 17 residues long. Assay used: immunoSEQ multiplex PCR; TCRdb lists only in-frame clones, some missing. The table shows approximately 82,000 clones, with approximately 92% occurring only once. The source is a human donor in good health. Some clones in this sample may be carry-over from other donors' samples. The sample consisted of T cells isolated from PBMCs. V is TRBV2 and J is TRBJ2-1, with TRBD2 matching 8 bases. CDR3 region: CASNKGGGGRTWGEQFF. CDR3 DNA sequence: TGTGCCAGCAACAAAGGAGGTGGCGGGAGGACGTGGGGTGAGCAGTTCTTC.